This T cell receptor beta chain was captured by sequencing in a study of T cells in Graves' hyperthyroidism and ophthalmopathy. The CDR3 covers 13 residues. Germline-derived CDR1 and CDR2 are SEHNR and FQNEAQ (reference sequence). V dropped 5 bases and J dropped 6; count of bases not matched to a gene: 6. This clonotype was picked up many times. TCR beta CDR3 regions were amplified from RNA transcripts. First-round RT-PCR of the TCR CDR3 relied on the HTBI primer set. TCRdb re-called the multiplex PCR reads through MiXCR, storing one row per CDR3 protein. The sample holds 350,000 to 450,000 distinct CDR3 sequences; about a sixth are singletons and the top ten take around a third.

This clonotype was obtained from a woman in her 30s with Graves' hyperthyroidism that later progressed to Graves' ophthalmopathy. Sequenced: blood. The chain employs TRBV7-9 and TRBJ2-7; 8 positions agree with TRBD1. CDR3 loop: CASSRDRRSEQYF. The DNA of the CDR3 is TGTGCCAGCAGCCGGGACAGGAGATCCGAGCAGTACTTC.